The TCR beta chain described here comes from a study of OX40 agonist ivuxolimab in advanced cancers. The data were produced by immunoSEQ multiplex PCR, yet TCRdb's version contains in-frame clones alone and is incomplete. The sample contains about 58,000 clones, less than 90% of which appear only once. The starting material was CD4+ or CD8+ T cells sorted from blood, obtained in a trial of the OX40 agonist ivuxolimab. The receptor was derived from an adult with an advanced solid tumor such as melanoma, head and neck, liver or kidney cancer.

The CDR3: CASSFGGHSGNTIYF. The DNA for the CDR3 is TGTGCCAGCAGTTTTGGTGGTCACTCTGGAAACACCATATATTTT. The chain combines TRBV27 with TRBJ1-3, with D uncertain. This CDR3 is 15 amino acids long. Trimming took off 3 bases at V and 0 bases at J, with 9 bases between the two ends. CDR1 MNHEY and CDR2 SMNVEV come from the germline V gene (reference sequence).